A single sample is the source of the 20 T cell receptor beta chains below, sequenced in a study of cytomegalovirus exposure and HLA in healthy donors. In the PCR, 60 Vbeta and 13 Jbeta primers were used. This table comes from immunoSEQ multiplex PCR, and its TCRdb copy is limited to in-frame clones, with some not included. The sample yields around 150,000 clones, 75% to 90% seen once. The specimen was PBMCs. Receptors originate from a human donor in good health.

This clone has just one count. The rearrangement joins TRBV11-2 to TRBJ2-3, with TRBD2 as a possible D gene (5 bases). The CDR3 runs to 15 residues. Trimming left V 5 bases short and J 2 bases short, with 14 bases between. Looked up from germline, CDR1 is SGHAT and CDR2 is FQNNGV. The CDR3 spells CASSPRPSLTDTQYF. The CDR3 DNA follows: TGTGCCAGCAGCCCCAGACCTAGCCTCACAGATACGCAGTATTTT.

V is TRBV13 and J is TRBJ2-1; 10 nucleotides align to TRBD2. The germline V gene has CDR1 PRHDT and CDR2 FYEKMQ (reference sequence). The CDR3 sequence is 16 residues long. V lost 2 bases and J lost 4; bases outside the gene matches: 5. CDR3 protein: CASSLKRGGEYNEQFF. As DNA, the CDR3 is TGTGCCAGCAGCTTAAAGCGGGGGGGAGAATACAATGAGCAGTTCTTC.

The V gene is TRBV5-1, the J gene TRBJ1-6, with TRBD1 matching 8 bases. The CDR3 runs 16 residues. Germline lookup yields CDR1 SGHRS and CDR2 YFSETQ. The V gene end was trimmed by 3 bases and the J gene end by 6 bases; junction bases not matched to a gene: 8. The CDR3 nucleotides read TGCGCCAGCAGCTGGGGAGACAGGGGCGGTAATTCACCCCTCCACTTT. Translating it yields CASSWGDRGGNSPLHF.

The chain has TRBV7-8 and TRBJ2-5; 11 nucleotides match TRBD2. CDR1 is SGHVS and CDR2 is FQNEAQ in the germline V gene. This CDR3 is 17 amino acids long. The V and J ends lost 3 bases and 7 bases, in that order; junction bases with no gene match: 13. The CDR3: CASSFSASGGLGGTQYF. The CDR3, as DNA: TGTGCCAGCAGCTTCTCCGCTAGCGGGGGGCTGGGGGGGACCCAGTACTTC.

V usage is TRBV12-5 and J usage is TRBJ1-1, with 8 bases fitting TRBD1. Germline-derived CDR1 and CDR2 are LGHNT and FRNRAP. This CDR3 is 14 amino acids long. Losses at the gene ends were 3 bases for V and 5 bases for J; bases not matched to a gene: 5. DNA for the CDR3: TGTGCTAGTGGTTTTCAGGGGGCTAAGACTGAAGCTTTCTTT. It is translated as CASGFQGAKTEAFF.

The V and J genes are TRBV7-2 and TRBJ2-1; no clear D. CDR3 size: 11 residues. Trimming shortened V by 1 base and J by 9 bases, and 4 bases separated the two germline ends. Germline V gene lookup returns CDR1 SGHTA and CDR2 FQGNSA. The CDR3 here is CASSLGSEQFF. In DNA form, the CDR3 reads TGTGCCAGCAGCTTAGGTAGTGAGCAGTTCTTC.

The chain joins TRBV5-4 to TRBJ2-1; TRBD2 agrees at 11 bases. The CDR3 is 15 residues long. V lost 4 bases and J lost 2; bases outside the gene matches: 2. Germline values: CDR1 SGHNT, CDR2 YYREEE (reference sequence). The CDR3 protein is CASSTSGGTYNEQFF. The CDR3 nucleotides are TGTGCCAGCAGCACTAGCGGGGGTACCTACAATGAGCAGTTCTTC.

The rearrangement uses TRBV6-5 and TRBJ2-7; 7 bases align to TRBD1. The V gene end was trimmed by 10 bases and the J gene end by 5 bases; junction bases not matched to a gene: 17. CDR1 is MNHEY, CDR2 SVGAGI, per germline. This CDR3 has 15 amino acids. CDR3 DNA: TGTGCCACCCTAATCCCGACAGGGTTGAGAAACGAGCAGTACTTC. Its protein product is CATLIPTGLRNEQYF.

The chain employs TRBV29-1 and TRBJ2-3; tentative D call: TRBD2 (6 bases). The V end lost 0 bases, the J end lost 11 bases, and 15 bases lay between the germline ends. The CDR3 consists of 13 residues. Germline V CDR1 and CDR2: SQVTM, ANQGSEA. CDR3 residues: CSVEEGTPWLQYF. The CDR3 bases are TGCAGCGTTGAAGAGGGGACTCCCTGGCTGCAGTATTTT.

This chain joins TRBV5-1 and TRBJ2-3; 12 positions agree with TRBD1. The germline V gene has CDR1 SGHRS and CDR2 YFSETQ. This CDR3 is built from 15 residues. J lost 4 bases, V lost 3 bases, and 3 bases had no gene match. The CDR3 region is CASSSGTGGSDTQYF. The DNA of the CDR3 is TGCGCCAGCAGCTCCGGGACAGGGGGCTCAGATACGCAGTATTTT.

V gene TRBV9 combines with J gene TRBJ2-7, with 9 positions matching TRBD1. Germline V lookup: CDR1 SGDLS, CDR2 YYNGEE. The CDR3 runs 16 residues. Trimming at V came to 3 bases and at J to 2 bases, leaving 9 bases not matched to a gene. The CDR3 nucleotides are TGTGCCAGCAGCGGGGACGGGACAGGGAGGACCTACGAGCAGTACTTC. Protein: CASSGDGTGRTYEQYF. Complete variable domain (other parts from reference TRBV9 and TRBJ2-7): DSGVTQTPKHLITATGQRVTLRCSPRSGDLSVYWYQQSLDQGLQFLIQYYNGEERAKGNILERFSAQQFPDLHSELNLSSLELGDSALYFCASSGDGTGRTYEQYFGPGTRLTVT.

This chain's CDR3 is CASSLRRQGTGELFF. Written as DNA, the CDR3 is TGTGCCAGCAGTTTAAGGCGGCAGGGCACCGGGGAGCTGTTTTTT. This rearrangement joins TRBV28 to TRBJ2-2, with TRBD1 as a possible D gene (5 bases). The length of the CDR3 is 15 residues. The V and J ends lost 2 bases and 4 bases respectively, with 11 bases between them. CDR1 and CDR2 (germline): MDHEN, SYDVKM.

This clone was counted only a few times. This chain's CDR3 is CASTASGGGVDTQYF. CDR3 coding DNA: TGTGCCAGCACCGCCTCTGGAGGAGGGGTGGATACGCAGTATTTT. V usage is TRBV6-1 and J usage is TRBJ2-3, with D possibly being TRBD2 (6 bases). V was shortened by 7 bases and J by 6 bases, with 20 bases between the two germline ends. CDR1 and CDR2 from the germline V gene are MNHNS and SASEGT. The CDR3 covers 15 residues.

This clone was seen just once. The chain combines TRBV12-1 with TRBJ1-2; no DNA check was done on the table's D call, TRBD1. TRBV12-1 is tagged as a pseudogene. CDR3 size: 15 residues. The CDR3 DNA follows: TGTGCCAGCCATGTATCCCGTGCAGGGGGCTATGGCTACACCTTC. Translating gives CASHVSRAGGYGYTF.

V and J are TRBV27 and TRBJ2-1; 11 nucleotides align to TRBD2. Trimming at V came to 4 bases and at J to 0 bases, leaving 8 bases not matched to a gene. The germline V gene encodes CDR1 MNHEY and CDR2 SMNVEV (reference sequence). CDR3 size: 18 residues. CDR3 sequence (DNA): TGTGCCAGCAGTTGGCTAGCGGGGGGCCCGAGCTCCTACAATGAGCAGTTCTTC. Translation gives CASSWLAGGPSSYNEQFF.

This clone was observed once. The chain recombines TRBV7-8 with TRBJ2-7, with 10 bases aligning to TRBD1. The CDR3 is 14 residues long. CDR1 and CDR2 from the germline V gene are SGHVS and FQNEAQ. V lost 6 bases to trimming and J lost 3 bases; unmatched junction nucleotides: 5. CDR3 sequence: CASSKDRGGYEQYF. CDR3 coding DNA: TGTGCCAGCAGTAAGGACAGGGGGGGCTACGAGCAGTACTTC.

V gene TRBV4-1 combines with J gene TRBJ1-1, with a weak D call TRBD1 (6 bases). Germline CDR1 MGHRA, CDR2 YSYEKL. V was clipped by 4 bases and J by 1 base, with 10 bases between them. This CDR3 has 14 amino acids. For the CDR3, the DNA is TGCGCCAGCAGCCGTCAACAGGGGAACACTGAAGCTTTCTTT. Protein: CASSRQQGNTEAFF.

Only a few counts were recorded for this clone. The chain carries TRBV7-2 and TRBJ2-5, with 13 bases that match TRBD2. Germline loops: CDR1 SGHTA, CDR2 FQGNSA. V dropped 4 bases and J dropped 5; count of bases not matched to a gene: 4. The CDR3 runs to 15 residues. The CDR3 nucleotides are TGTGCCAGCAGCTCCGGACTAGCGGGGGTCGAGACCCAGTACTTC. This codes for CASSSGLAGVETQYF.

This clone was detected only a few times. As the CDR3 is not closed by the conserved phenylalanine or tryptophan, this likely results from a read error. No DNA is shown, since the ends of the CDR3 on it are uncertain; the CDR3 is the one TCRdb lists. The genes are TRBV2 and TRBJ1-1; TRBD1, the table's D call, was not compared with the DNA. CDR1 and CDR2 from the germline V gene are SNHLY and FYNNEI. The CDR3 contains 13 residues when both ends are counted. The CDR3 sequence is CASSEEVGGLFCV.

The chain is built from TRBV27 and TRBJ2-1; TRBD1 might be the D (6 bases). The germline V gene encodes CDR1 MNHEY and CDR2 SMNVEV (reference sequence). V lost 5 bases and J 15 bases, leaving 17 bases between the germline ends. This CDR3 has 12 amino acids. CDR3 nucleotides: TGTGCCAGCAGTCCTAACAGGGTTTGGATGTTCTTC. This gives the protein CASSPNRVWMFF.